This T cell receptor beta chain was recovered during a study of T cell repertoires in ileal Crohn's disease. Across the study: About half of patients got postoperative therapy: around ten thiopurines, approximately 18 anti-TNF. Study observations and caveats: Compared with CD4 T cells, sorted CD8 cells carried more expanded clones. Active smokers at surgery had more clonal expansions than non-smokers. Clonality above 26.8% at surgery always came with endoscopic recurrence.

Time point meaning: inflamed ileum from the surgical specimen. Generated by immunoSEQ multiplex PCR, the TCRdb table keeps only in-frame clones and is missing some. In the table there are approximately 5,100 clones, around 80% of which are singletons. Trimming removed 5 bases at V and 1 base at J, with 14 bases between. Germline values: CDR1 SGHTA, CDR2 FQGTGA. The CDR3 covers 15 residues. In regard to this clone: Its specificity is not known.

This TCR derives from an adult with Crohn's disease. The sample consisted of ileal tissue. The V gene is TRBV7-3, the J gene TRBJ1-1; a weak D match, TRBD1 (5 bases). The CDR3: CASSPGTLGNTEAFF. In DNA, the CDR3 is TGTGCCAGCAGCCCCGGGACGTTGGGGAACACTGAAGCTTTCTTT. The entire variable domain, with the rest obtained from reference TRBV7-3 and TRBJ1-1, is as follows: GAGVSQTPSNKVTEKGKYVELRCDPISGHTALYWYRQSLGQGPEFLIYFQGTGAADDSGLPNDRFFAVRPEGSVSTLKIQRTERGDSAVYLCASSPGTLGNTEAFFGQGTRLTVV.